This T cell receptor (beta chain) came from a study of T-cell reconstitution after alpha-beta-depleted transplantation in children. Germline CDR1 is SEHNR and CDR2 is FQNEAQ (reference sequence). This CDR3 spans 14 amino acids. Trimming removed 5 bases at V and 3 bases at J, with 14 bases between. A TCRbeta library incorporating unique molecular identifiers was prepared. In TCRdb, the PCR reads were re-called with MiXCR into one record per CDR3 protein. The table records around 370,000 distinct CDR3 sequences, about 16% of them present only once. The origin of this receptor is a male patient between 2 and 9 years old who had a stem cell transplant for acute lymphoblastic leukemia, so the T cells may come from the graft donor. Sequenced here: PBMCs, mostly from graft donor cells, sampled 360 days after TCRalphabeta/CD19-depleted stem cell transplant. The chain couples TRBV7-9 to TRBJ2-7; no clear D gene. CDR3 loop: CASSPSPNIYEQYF. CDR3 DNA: TGTGCCAGCAGCCCCTCTCCCAATATCTACGAGCAGTACTTC.